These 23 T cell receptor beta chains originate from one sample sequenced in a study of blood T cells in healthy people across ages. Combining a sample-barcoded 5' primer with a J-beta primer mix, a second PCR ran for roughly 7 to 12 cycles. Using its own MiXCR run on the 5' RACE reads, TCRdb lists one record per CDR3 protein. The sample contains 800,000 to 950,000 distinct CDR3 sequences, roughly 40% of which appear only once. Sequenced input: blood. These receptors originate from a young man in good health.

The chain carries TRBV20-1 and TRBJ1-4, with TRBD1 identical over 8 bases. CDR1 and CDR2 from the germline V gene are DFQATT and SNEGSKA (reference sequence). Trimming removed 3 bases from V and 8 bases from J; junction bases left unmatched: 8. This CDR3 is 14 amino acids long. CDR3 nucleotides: TGCAGTGCTAGGTCCGGGACAGGTGTCGAAAAACTGTTTTTT. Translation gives CSARSGTGVEKLFF.

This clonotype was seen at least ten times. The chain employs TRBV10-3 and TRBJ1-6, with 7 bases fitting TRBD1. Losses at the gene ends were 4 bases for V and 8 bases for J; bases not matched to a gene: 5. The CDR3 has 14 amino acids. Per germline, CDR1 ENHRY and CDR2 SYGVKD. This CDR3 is CAISVRDRDSPLHF. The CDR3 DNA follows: TGTGCCATCAGTGTGCGGGACAGAGATTCACCCCTCCACTTT.

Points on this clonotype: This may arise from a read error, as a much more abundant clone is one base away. CDR3 nucleotides: TGCAGCATTTTAAAGAACACTGAAGCTTTCTTT. Its protein is CSILKNTEAFF. The chain joins TRBV29-1 to TRBJ1-1, with no clear D. Trimming removed 8 bases from V and 1 base from J, with 8 bases in between. The CDR3 runs to 11 residues. CDR1 and CDR2 from the germline V gene are SQVTM and ANQGSEA.

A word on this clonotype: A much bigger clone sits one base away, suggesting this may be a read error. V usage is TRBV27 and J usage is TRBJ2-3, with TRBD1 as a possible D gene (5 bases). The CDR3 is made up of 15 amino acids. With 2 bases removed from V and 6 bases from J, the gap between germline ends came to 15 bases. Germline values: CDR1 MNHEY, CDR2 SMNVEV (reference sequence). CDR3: CASSLRARAVDTQYF. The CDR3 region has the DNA TGTGCCAGCAGTTTACGGGCCAGGGCGGTGGATACGCAGTATTTT.

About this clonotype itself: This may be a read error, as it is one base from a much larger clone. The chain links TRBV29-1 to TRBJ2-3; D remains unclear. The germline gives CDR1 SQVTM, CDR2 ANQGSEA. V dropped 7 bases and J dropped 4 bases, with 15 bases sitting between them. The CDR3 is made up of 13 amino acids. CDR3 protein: CSGDGVIADTQYF. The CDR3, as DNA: TGCAGCGGTGATGGAGTGATCGCAGATACGCAGTATTTT.

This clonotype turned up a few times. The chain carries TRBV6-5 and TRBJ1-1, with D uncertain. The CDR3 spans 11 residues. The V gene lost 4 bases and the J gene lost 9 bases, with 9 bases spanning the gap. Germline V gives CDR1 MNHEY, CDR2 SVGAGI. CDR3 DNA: TGTGCCAGCAGTTCAGGTGATCAAGCTTTCTTT. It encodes CASSSGDQAFF.

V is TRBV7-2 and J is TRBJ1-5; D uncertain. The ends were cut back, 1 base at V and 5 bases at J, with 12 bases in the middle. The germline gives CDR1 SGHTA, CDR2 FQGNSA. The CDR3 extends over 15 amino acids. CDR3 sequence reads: CASSLDGSQYQPQHF. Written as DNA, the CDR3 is TGTGCCAGCAGCTTAGACGGCAGCCAGTATCAGCCCCAGCATTTT. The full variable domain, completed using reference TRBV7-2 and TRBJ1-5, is GAGVSQSPSNKVTEKGKDVELRCDPISGHTALYWYRQSLGQGLEFLIYFQGNSAPDKSGLPSDRFSAERTGGSVSTLTIQRTQQEDSAVYLCASSLDGSQYQPQHFGDGTRLSIL.

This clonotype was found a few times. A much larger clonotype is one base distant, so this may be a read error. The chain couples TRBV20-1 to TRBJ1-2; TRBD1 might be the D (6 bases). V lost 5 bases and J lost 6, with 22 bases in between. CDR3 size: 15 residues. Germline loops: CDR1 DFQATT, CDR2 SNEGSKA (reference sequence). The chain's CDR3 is CSAGRMGGFGDGYTF. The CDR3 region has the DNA TGCAGTGCTGGTCGAATGGGGGGCTTTGGGGATGGCTACACCTTC.

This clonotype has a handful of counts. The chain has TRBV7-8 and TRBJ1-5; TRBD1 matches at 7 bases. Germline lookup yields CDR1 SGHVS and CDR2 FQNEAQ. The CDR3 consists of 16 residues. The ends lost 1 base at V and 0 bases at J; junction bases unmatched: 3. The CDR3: CASSLGAGGSNQPQHF. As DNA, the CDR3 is TGTGCCAGCAGCTTAGGGGCAGGGGGTAGCAATCAGCCCCAGCATTTT.

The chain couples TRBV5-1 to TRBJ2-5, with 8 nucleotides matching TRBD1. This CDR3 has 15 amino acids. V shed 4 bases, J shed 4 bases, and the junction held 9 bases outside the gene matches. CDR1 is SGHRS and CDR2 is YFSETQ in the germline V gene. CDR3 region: CASSPLSRGLETQYF. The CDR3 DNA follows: TGCGCCAGCAGCCCCTTAAGCAGGGGGCTAGAGACCCAGTACTTC.

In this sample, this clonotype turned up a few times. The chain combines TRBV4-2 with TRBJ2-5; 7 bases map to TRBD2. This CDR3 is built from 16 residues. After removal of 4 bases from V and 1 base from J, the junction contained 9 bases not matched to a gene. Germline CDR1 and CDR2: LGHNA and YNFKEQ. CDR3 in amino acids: CASSLSAASGQETQYF. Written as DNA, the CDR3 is TGTGCCAGCAGCCTCTCGGCGGCTAGCGGCCAAGAGACCCAGTACTTC.

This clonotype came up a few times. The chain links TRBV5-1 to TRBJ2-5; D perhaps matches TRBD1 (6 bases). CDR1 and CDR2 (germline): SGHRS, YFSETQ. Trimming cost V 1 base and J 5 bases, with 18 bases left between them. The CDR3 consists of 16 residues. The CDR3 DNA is TGCGCCAGCAGCTTGTACATGACCGGACAGATGGAGACCCAGTACTTC. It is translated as CASSLYMTGQMETQYF.

Written as DNA, the CDR3 is TGTGCCAGCAGCCGGTTCGGTGGTAGAGATACGCAGTATTTT. Amino acid sequence: CASSRFGGRDTQYF. The gene calls are TRBV11-2 and TRBJ2-3; D ambiguous. The germline V gene has CDR1 SGHAT and CDR2 FQNNGV. CDR3 length: 14 amino acids. V shed 5 bases and J shed 5 bases, with 14 bases lying between them.

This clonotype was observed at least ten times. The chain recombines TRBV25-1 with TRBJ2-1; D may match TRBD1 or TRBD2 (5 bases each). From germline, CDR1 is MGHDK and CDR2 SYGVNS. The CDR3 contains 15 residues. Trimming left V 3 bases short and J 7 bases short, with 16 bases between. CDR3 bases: TGTGCCAGCAGTGACGGGACGGCAATTAGGAATGAGCAGTTCTTC. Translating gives CASSDGTAIRNEQFF.

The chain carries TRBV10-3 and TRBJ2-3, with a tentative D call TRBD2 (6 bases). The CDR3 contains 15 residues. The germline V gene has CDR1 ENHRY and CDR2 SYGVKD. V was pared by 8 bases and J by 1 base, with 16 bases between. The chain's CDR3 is CAIEVQTGGTDTQYF. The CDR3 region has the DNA TGTGCCATCGAGGTCCAGACGGGGGGCACAGATACGCAGTATTTT.

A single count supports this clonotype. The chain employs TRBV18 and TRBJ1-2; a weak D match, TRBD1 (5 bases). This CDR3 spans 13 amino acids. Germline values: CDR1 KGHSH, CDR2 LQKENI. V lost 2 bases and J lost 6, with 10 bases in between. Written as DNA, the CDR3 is TGTGCCAGCTCACCAGGGGCTGTCGATGGCTACACCTTC. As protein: CASSPGAVDGYTF.

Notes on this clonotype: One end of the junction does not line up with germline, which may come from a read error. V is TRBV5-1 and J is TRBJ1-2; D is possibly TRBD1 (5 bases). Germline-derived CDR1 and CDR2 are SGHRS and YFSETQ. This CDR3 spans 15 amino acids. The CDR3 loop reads CASSLRQGERYDYTF. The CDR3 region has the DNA TGCGCCAGCAGCTTGCGCCAGGGTGAGCGCTATGACTACACCTTC.

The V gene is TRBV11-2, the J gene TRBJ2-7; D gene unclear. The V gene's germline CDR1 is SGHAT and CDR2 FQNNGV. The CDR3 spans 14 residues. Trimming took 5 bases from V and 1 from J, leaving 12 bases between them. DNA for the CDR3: TGTGCCAGCAGCCAATGGGCTAAGTCCTACGAGCAGTACTTC. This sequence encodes CASSQWAKSYEQYF.

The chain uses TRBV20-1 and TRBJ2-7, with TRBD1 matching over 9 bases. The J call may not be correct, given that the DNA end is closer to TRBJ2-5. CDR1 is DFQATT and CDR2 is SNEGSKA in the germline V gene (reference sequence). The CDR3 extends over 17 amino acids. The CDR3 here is CSARDWGGTGNSETQYF. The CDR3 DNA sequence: TGCAGTGCTAGAGATTGGGGTGGGACAGGGAATTCAGAGACCCAGTACTTC.

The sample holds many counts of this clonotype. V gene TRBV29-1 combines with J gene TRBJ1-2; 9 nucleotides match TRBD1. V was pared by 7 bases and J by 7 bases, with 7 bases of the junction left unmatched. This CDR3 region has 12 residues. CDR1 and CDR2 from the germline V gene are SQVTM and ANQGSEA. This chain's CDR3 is CSGQGQGSGYTF. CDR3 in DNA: TGCAGCGGGCAGGGACAGGGTTCTGGCTACACCTTC.

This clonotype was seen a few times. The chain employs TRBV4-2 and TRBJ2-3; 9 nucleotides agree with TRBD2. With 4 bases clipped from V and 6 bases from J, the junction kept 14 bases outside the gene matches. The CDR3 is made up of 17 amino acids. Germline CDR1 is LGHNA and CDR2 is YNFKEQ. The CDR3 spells CASSPSPSGGPGDTQYF. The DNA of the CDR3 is TGTGCCAGCAGCCCCTCGCCCAGCGGGGGGCCGGGGGATACGCAGTATTTT.

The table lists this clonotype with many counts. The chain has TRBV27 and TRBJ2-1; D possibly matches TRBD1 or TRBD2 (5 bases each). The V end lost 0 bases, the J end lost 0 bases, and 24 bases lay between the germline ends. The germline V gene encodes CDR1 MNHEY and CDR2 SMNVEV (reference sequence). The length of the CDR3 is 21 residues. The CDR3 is CASSLSYMSRGGPSSYNEQFF. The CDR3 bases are TGTGCCAGCAGTTTATCGTATATGTCGAGGGGCGGGCCGAGCTCCTACAATGAGCAGTTCTTC.

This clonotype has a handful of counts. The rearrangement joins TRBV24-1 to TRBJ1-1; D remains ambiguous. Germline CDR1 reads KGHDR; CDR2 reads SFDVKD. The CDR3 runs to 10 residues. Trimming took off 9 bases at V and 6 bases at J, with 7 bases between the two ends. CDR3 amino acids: CATSRSEAFF. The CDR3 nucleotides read TGTGCCACCTCCCGGTCTGAAGCTTTCTTT.